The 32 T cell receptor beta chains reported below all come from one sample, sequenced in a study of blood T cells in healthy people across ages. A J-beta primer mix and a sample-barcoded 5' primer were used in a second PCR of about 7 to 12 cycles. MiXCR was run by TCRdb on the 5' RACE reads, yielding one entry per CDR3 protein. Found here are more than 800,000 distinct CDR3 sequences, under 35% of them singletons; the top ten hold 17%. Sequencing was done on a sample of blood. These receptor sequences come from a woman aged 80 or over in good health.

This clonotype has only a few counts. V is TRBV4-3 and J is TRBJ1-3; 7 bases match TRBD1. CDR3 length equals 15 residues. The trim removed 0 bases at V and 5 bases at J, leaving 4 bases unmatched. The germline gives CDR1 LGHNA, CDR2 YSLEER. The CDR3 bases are TGCGCCAGCAGCCAAGACTCGGGACAGAGAAACACCATATATTTT. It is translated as CASSQDSGQRNTIYF.

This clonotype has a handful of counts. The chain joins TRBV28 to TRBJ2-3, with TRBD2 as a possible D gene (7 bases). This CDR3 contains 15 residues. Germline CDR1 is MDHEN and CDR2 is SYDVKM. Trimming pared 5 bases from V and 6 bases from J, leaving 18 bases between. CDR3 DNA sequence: TGTGCCAGCAGTGGGGGGGGGCAGGCACTTGATACGCAGTATTTT. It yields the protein CASSGGGQALDTQYF. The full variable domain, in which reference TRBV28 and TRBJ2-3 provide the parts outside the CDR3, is DVKVTQSSRYLVKRTGEKVFLECVQDMDHENMFWYRQDPGLGLRLIYFSYDVKMKEKGDIPEGYSVSREKKERFSLILESASTNQTSMYLCASSGGGQALDTQYFGPGTRLTVL.

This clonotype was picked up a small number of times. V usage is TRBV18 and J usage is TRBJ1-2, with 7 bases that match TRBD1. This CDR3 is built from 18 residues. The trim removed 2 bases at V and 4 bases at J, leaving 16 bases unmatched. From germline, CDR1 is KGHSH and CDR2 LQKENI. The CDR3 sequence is CASSPTSGDRPLVYGYTF. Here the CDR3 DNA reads TGTGCCAGCTCACCAACCAGCGGGGACAGACCTTTAGTCTATGGCTACACCTTC.

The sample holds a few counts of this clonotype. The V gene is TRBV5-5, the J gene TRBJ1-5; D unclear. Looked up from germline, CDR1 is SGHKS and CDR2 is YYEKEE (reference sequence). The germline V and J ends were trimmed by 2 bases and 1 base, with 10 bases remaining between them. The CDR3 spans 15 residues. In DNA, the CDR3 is TGTGCCAGCAGCTTTGAGGGTGGGAGCAATCAGCCCCAGCATTTT. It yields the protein CASSFEGGSNQPQHF.

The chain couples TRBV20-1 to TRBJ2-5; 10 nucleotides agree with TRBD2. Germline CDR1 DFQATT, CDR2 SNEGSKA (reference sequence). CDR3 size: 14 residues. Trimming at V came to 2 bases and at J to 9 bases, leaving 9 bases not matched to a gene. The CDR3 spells CSARPAGGRAAQYF. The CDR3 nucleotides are TGCAGTGCTAGACCAGCGGGGGGGCGGGCGGCCCAGTACTTC.

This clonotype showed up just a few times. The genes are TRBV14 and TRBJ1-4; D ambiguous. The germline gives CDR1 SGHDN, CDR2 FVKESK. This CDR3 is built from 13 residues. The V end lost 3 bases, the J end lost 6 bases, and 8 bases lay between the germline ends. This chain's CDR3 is CASSQLLHEKLFF. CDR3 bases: TGTGCCAGCAGCCAGCTTTTACATGAAAAACTGTTTTTT.

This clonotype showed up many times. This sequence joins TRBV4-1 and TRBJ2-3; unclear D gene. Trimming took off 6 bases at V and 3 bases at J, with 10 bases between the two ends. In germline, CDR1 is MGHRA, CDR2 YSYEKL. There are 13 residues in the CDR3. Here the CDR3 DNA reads TGCGCCAGCAGAGAGTCTGGGACAGATACGCAGTATTTT. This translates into CASRESGTDTQYF.

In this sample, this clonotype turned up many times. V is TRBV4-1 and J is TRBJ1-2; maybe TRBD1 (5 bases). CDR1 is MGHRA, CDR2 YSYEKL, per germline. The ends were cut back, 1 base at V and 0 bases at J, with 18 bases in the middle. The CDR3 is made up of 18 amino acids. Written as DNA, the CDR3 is TGCGCCAGCAGCCAAGGGCCTTTGAGGACACTTTCTAACTATGGCTACACCTTC. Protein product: CASSQGPLRTLSNYGYTF.

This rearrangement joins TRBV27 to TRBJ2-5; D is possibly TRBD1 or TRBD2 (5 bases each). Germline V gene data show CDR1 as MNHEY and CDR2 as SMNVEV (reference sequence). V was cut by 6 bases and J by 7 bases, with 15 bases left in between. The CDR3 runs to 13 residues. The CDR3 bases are TGTGCCAGCAGCGGGGCACCCGGCGGGACCCAGTACTTC. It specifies CASSGAPGGTQYF.

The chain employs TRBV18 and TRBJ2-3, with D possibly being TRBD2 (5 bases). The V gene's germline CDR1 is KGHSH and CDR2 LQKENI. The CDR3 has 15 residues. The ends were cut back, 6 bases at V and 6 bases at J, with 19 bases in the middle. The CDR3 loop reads CASSPASLVMDTQYF. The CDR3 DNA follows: TGTGCCAGCTCTCCTGCTAGCCTCGTTATGGATACGCAGTATTTT.

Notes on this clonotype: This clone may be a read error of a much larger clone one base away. CDR3 protein: CAWASYGETQYF. The CDR3 DNA follows: TGTGCCTGGGCGAGTTATGGAGAGACCCAGTACTTC. V usage is TRBV30 and J usage is TRBJ2-5; D is undetermined. Germline CDR1 GTSNPN, CDR2 SVGIG (reference sequence). V lost 5 bases, J lost 4 bases, and 11 bases lay in between. The CDR3 extends over 12 amino acids. The full variable domain, rest sourced from reference TRBV30 and TRBJ2-5, is SQTIHQWPATLVQPVGSPLSLECTVEGTSNPNLYWYRQAAGRGLQLLFYSVGIGQISSEVPQNLSASRPQDRQFILSSKKLLLSDSGFYLCAWASYGETQYFGPGTRLLVL.

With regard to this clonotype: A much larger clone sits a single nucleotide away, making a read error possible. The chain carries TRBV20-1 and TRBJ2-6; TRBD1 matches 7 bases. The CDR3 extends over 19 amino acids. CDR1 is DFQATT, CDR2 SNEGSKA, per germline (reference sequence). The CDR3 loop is CSARDLGDSRGSGANVRTF. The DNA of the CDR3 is TGCAGTGCTAGAGATTTAGGGGACAGCCGGGGATCTGGGGCCAACGTCCGGACTTTC.

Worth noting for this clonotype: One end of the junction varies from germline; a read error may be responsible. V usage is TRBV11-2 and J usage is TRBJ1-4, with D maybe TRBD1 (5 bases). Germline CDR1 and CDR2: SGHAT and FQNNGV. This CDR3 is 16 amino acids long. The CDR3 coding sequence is TGTGCCAGCAGCCCGGGGACCTTTGCAACTAATGAAAAACGGTTTTTT. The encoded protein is CASSPGTFATNEKRFF.

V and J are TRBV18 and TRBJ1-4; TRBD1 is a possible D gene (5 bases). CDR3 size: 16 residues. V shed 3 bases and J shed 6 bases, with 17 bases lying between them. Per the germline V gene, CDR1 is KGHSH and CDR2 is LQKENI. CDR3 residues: CASSPPGEGRDEKLFF. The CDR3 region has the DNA TGTGCCAGCTCACCCCCGGGAGAGGGACGAGATGAAAAACTGTTTTTT.

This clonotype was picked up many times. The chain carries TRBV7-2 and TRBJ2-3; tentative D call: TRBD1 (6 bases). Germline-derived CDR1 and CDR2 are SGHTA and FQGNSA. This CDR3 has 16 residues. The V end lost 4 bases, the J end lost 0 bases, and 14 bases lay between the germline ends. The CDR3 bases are TGTGCCAGCAGCTATGGGACAACTAGAAGCACAGATACGCAGTATTTT. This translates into CASSYGTTRSTDTQYF.

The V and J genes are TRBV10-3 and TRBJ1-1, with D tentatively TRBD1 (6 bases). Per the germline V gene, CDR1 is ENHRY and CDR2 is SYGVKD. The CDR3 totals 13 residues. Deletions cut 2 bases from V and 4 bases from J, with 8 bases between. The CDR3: CAISELGGTEAFF. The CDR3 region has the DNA TGTGCCATCAGTGAGCTAGGGGGCACTGAAGCTTTCTTT.

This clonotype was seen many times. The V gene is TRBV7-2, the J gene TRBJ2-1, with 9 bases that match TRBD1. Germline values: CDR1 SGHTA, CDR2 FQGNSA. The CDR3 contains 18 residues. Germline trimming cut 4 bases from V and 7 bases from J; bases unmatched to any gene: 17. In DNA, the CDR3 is TGTGCCAGCAGCTATGCTAGGGGGGGACAGGGTGGTAGGAATGAGCAGTTCTTC. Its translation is CASSYARGGQGGRNEQFF.

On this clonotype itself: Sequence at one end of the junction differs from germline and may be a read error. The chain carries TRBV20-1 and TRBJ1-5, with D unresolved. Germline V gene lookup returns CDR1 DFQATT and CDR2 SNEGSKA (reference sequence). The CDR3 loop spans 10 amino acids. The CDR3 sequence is CSARVVGQHF. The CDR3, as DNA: TGCAGTGCCAGAGTAGTGGGCCAGCATTTT.

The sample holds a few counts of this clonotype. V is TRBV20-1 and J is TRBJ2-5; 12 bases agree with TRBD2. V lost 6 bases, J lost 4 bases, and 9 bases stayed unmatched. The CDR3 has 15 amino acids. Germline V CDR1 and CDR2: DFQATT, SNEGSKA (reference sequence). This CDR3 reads CSAGGRTSGAETQYF. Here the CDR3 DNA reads TGCAGTGCCGGAGGCCGGACTAGCGGGGCAGAGACCCAGTACTTC.

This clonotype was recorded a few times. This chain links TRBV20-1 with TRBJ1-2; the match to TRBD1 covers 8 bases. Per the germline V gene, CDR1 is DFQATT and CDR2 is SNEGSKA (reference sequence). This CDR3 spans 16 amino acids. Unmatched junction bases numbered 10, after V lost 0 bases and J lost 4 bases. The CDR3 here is CSARDVEGTGLYGYTF. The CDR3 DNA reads TGCAGTGCTAGAGACGTGGAAGGGACAGGCCTCTATGGCTACACCTTC.

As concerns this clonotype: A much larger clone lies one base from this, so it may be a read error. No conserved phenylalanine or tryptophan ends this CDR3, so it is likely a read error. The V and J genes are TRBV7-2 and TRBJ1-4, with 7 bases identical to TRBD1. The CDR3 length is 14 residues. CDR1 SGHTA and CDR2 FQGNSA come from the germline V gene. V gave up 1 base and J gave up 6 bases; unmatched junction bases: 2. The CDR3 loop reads CASSLDRGDEKLFL. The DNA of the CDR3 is TGTGCCAGCAGCTTAGACAGGGGAGATGAAAAACTGTTTTTG.

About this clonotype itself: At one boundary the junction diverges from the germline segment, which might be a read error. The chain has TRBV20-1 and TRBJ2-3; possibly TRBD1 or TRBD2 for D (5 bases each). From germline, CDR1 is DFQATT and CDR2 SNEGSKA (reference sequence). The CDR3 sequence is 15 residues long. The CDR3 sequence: CSARDWAGSTDAQYF. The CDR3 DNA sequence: TGCAGTGCTAGAGATTGGGCAGGGAGCACAGATGCGCAGTATTTT.

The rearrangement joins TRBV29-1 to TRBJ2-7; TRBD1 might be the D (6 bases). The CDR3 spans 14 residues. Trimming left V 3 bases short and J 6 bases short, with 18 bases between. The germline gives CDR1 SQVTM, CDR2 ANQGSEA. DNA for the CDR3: TGCAGCGTTGAGGTACAGGGAAACCCTTCCGAGCAGTACTTC. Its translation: CSVEVQGNPSEQYF.

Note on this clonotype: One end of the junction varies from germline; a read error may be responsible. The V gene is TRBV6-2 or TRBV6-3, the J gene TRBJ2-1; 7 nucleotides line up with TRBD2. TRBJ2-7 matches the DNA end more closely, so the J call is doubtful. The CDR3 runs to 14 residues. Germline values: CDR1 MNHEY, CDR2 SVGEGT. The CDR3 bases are TGCGCCAGCAGTTTGCGGGGGACCTACAATGAGCAGTACTTC. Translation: CASSLRGTYNEQYF.

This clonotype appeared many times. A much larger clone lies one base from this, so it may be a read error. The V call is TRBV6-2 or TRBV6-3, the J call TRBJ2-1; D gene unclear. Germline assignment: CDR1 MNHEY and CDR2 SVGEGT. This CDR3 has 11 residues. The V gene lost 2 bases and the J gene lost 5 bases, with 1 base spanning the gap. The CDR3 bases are TGTGCCAGCAGTTACGACAATGAGCAGTTCTTC. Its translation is CASSYDNEQFF.

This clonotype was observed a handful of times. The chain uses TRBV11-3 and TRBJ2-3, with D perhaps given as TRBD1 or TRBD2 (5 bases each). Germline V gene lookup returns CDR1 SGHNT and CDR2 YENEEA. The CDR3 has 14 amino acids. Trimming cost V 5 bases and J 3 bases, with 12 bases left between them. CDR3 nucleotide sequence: TGTGCCAGCAGCGAGGACGGGGCGACAGATACGCAGTATTTT. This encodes CASSEDGATDTQYF. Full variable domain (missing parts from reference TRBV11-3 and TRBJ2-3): EAGVVQSPRYKIIEKKQPVAFWCNPISGHNTLYWYLQNLGQGPELLIRYENEEAVDDSQLPKDRFSAERLKGVDSTLKIQPAELGDSAVYLCASSEDGATDTQYFGPGTRLTVL.

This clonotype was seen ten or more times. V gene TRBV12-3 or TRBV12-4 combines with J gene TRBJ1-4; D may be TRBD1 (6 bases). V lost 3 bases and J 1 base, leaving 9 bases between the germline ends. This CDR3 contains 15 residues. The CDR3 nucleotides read TGTGCCAGCAGTTTGAGGGGGGGAACTAATGAAAAACTGTTTTTT. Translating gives CASSLRGGTNEKLFF.

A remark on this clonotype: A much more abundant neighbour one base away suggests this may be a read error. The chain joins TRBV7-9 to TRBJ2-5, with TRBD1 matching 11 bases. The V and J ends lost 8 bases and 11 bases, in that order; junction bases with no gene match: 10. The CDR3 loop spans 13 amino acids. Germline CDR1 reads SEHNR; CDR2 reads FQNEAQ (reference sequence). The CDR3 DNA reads TGTGCCAGCGGGCGGGACAGGGGGAATGAGCAGTACTTC. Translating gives CASGRDRGNEQYF.

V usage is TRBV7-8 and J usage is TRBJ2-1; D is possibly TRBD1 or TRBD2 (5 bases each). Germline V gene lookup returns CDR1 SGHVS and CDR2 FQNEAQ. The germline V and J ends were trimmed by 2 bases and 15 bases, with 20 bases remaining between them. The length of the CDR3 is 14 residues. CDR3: CASSLKESGRPGFF. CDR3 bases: TGTGCCAGCAGCTTAAAAGAATCGGGACGTCCGGGGTTCTTC.

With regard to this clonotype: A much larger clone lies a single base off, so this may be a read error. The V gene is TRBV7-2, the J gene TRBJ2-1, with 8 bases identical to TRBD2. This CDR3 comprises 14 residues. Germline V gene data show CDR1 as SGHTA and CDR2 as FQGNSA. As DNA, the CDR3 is TGTGCCAGCCGCGGGGGGCCCAACTGGAATGGGCAGTTCTTC. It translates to CASRGGPNWNGQFF.

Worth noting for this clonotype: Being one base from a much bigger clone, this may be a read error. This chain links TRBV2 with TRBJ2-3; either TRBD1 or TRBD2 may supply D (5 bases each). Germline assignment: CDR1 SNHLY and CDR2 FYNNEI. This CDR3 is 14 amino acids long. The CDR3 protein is CAGSEGGTEGTQYF. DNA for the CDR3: TGTGCCGGCAGTGAAGGTGGGACCGAGGGTACGCAGTATTTT. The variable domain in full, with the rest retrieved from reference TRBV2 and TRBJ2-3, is EPEVTQTPSHQVTQMGQEVILRCVPISNHLYFYWYRQILGQKVEFLVSFYNNEISEKSEIFDDQFSVERPDGSNFTLKIRSTKLEDSAMYFCAGSEGGTEGTQYFGPGTRLTVL.

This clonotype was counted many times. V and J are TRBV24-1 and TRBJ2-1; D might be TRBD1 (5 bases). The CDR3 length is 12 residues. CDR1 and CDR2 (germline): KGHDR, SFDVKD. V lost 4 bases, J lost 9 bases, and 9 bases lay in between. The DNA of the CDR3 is TGTGCCACCAGTGACAGGGTATCTGAGCAGTTCTTC. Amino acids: CATSDRVSEQFF.